The clone carrying this TCR beta chain has ten or more counts. Its antigen is as yet unknown. This record belongs to a study of T-cell memory formation after mild COVID-19. TCRdb itself ran the 5' RACE reads through MiXCR, one entry per CDR3 protein. The sample has over 150,000 distinct CDR3 sequences; roughly 13% are singletons. The study's findings and limits: A second wave of clones peaked on day 37, and their SARS-CoV-2 specificity went unconfirmed. Largely, contracting CD4+ clones fell within CM and EM, and contracting CD8+ clones within EMRA. Memory cells collected pre-infection included some clones that later responded, suggesting cross-reactive memory joined.

The germline V gene encodes CDR1 MNHEY and CDR2 SVGAGI. Trimming removed 2 bases from V and 0 bases from J, with 5 bases in between. This CDR3 has 15 residues. The sequenced sample was PBMCs or a T cell subset sorted from them (not recorded which). This chain uses TRBV6-5 with TRBJ2-6; D gene unclear. This receptor was taken from a man younger than 35 who had mild COVID-19 (a few samples of this study predate the infection). Cell type and time point are not known. The CDR3 region has the DNA TGTGCCAGCAGTTACGGGCTCTCTGGGGCCAACGTCCTGACTTTC. This codes for CASSYGLSGANVLTF.